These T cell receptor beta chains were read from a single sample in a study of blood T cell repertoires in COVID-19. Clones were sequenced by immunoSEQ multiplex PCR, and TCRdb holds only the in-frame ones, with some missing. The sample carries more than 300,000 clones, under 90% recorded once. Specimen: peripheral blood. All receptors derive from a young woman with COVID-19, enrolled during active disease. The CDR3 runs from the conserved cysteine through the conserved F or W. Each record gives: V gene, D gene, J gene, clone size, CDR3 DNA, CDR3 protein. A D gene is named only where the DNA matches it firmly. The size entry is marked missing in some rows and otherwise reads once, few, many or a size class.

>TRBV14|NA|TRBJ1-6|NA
TGTGCCAGCAGCCAAGACATCTATAATTCACCCCTCCACTTT
CASSQDIYNSPLHF
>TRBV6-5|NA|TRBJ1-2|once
TGTGCCAGCAGTTACTCGAGTCAGGCCTATGGCTACACCTTC
CASSYSSQAYGYTF
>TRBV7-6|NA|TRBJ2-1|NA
TGTGCCAGCAGCTTATCCCACTACAATGAGCAGTTCTTC
CASSLSHYNEQFF
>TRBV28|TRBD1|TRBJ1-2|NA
TGTGCCAGCGGCTCGACAGGGGAATTGTATGGCTACACCTTC
CASGSTGELYGYTF
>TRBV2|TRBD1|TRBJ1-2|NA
TGTGCCAGCAGTGAGAACAGGGGTTATGGCTACACCTTC
CASSENRGYGYTF
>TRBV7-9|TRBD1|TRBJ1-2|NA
TGTGCCAGCAGCTTGCTACCTGGACAGGGATTATTCGGCTACACCTTC
CASSLLPGQGLFGYTF
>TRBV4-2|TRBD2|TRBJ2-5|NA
TGTGCCAGCAGCCAAGTAGCGGGGGGCCAGGAGACCCAGTACTTC
CASSQVAGGQETQYF
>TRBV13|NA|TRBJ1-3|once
TGTGCCAGCAGCCTGAGGACATCGAGCTCTGGAAACACCATATATTTT
CASSLRTSSSGNTIYF
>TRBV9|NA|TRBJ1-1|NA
TGTGCCAGCAGCGCCACCGGGACAACAAACACTGAAGCTTTCTTT
CASSATGTTNTEAFF
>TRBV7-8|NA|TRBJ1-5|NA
TGTGCCAGCAGCTACTACTTAAGGGGTAGCAATCAGCCCCAGCATTTT
CASSYYLRGSNQPQHF
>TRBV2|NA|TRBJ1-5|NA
TGTGCCAGCAGTCTCCGGGACAACAATCAGCCCCAGCATTTT
CASSLRDNNQPQHF
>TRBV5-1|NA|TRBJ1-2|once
TGCGCCAGCAGGACAGGTCCTAACTATGGCTACACCTTC
CASRTGPNYGYTF
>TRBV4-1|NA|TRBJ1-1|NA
TGCGCCAGCAGCCAAGATAGGCCAGGGAAGACTGAAGCTTTCTTT
CASSQDRPGKTEAFF
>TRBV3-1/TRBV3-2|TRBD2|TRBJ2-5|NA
TGTGCCAGCAGCCAATATAATCCGGGGGGGCGGGAGACCCAGTACTTC
CASSQYNPGGRETQYF
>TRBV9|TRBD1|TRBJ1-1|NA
TGTGCCAGCAGCTTTACGGACAGGAGGAACACTGAAGCTTTCTTT
CASSFTDRRNTEAFF
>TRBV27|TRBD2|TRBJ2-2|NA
TGTGCCAGCAGTTCGCCTTTAGCGGGGGGCCGTTTCGTTACCGGGGAGCTGTTTTTT
CASSSPLAGGRFVTGELFF
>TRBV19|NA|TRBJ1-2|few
TGTGCCAGTAGCCCACCCGCAGGGTCCAGGGGTGGCTACACCTTC
CASSPPAGSRGGYTF
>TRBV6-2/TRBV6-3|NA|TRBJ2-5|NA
TGTGCCAGCAGCTGGCTGAACCCCCAAGAGACCCAGTACTTC
CASSWLNPQETQYF
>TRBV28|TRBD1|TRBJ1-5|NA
TGTGCCAGCAGTAGAGGCGACAGGGGCTCTAATCAGCCCCAGCATTTT
CASSRGDRGSNQPQHF
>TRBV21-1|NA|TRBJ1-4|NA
TGTGCCAGCAGCAAATTAGGAGCCAGGGCCCCTATTGGTAATGAAAAACTGTTTTTT
CASSKLGARAPIGNEKLFF
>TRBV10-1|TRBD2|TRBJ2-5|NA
TGCGCCAGCAGTGGACGAGGAGCGGGGGGTCCCCGCAGACAAGAGACCCAGTACTTC
CASSGRGAGGPRRQETQYF
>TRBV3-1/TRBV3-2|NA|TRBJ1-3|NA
TGTGCCAGCAGCGGGAGAGGCCGAGGAAACACCATATATTTT
CASSGRGRGNTIYF
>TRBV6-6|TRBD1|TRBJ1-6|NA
TGTGCCAGCAGCAAACAGGGGGCAGATAATTCACCCCTCCACTTT
CASSKQGADNSPLHF
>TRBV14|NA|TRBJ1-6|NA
TGTGCCAGCAGCCAAGCCGGGTTCCGCTCACCCCTCCACTTT
CASSQAGFRSPLHF
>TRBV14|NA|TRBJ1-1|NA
TGTGCCAGCAGTCAGACAGCTAACGCTGAAGCTTTCTTT
CASSQTANAEAFF
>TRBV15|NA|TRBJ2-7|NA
TGTGCCACCAGCAGACGCAGGGATGTAATCTACGAGCAGTACTTC
CATSRRRDVIYEQYF
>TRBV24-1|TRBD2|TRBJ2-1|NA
TGTGCCACCAGTGATAGCGGGGGGCTGTACAATGAGCAGTTCTTC
CATSDSGGLYNEQFF
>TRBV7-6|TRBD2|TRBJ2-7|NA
TGTGCCAGCAGCTTAGTTGCTAGCGGGGGAACCTCCTACGAGCAGTACTTC
CASSLVASGGTSYEQYF
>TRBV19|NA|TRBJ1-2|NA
TGTGCCAGTAGTATTAATACTGTTAACTATGGCTACACCTTC
CASSINTVNYGYTF
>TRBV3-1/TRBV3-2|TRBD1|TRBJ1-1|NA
TGTGCCAGCAGCCAAGGGGGACAGGGTAGTGAAGCTTTCTTT
CASSQGGQGSEAFF
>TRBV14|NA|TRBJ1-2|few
TGTGCCAGCAGCCAAGATCAGAGGCAGGGCCGGGGCTACACCTTC
CASSQDQRQGRGYTF
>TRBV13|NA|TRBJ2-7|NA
TGTGCCAGCAGTCCTGACAGTGACTCCTCCTACGAGCAGTACTTC
CASSPDSDSSYEQYF
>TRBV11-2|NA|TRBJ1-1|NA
TGTGCCAGCAGCTTATTATTATCAGGTGAAGCTTTCTTT
CASSLLLSGEAFF
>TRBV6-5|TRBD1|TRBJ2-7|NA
TGTGCCAGCAGTCCTCTTGGGGCAGGGGGCTACGAGCAGTACTTC
CASSPLGAGGYEQYF
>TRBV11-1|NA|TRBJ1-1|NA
TGTGCCAGCAGACATAGGGGGAACACTGAAGCTTTCTTT
CASRHRGNTEAFF
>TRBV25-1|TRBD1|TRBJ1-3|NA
TGTGCCAGCAGTGTTCAGGGACAGAATGGAAACACCATATATTTT
CASSVQGQNGNTIYF
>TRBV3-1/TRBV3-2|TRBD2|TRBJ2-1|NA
TGTGCCTCCGATTTAGCGGGGGGGAGTGGTGAGCAGTTCTTC
CASDLAGGSGEQFF
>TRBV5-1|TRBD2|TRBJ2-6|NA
TGCGCCAGCAGCCCCGACAGCGGGGGTTCCTCTGGGGCCAACGTCCTGACTTTC
CASSPDSGGSSGANVLTF
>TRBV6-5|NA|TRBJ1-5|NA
TGTGCCAGCAGTTACGGAGGAAATCAGCCCCAGCATTTT
CASSYGGNQPQHF
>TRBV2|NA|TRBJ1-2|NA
TGTGCCAGCAGTGGGCTTCGGGGGAACTATGGCTACACCTTC
CASSGLRGNYGYTF
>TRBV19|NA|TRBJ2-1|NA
TGTGCCAGTAGTAGCAGGGGTAGGTGGAACGATGAGCAGTTCTTC
CASSSRGRWNDEQFF
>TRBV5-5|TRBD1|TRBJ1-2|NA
TGTGCCAGCAGCTTAGGGACAGGGGGCGATGGCTACACCTTC
CASSLGTGGDGYTF
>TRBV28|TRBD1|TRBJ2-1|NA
TGTGCCAGCAGTTTAGGGGGGACAGGGACGAATGAGCAGTTCTTC
CASSLGGTGTNEQFF
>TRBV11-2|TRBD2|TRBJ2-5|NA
TGTGCCAGCAGGAGACTAGCGGGGGACCAAGAGACCCAGTACTTC
CASRRLAGDQETQYF
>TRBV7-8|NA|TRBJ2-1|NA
TGTGCCAGCTCTCTAGCGATGACCTACAATGAGCAGTTCTTC
CASSLAMTYNEQFF
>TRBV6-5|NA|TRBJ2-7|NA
TGTGCCAGCACCGGGTGGGGGGTTTCCTACGAGCAGTACTTC
CASTGWGVSYEQYF
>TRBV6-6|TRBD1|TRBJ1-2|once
TGTGCCAGCAGTCCCGGGACAGACTATGGCTACACCTTC
CASSPGTDYGYTF